Sequencing of this T cell receptor beta chain was carried out in a study of blood T cell repertoires in COVID-19. The overall study: COVID-19 samples from acute and convalescent phases originated in the United States, Italy and Spain. PBMCs, B-cell-depleted T cells, or T cells were the source of the cDNA or gDNA that made up the material.

The germline V gene encodes CDR1 SGHRS and CDR2 YFSETQ. This CDR3 contains 14 residues. V gave up 0 bases and J gave up 4 bases, with 10 bases separating them. As originally analysed: Estimation of nucleated cell counts was performed using reference gene primer amplification. The protocol was immunoSEQ multiplex PCR, while the TCRdb copy is restricted to in-frame clones and leaves out a portion. That table supplies the V and J calls and clone size; D and trimming were determined from the DNA. This table holds under 250,000 clones, around three quarters found once. The chain has TRBV5-1 and TRBJ1-2; a weak D match, TRBD1 (5 bases). The receptor was isolated from a woman between 65 and 79 years old with acute or convalescent COVID-19. Sequencing was done on a sample of peripheral blood. The CDR3 sequence: CASSLAGDVYGYTF. The CDR3 nucleotides are TGCGCCAGCAGCTTGGCGGGGGACGTCTATGGCTACACCTTC.